The 20 T cell receptor beta chains below come from one sample, sequenced in a study of control samples from healthy donors and cancer patients. Assay used: immunoSEQ multiplex PCR; TCRdb lists only in-frame clones, some missing. The table shows 100,000 to 150,000 clones, with roughly 92% occurring only once. Sequencing used blood. The receptors stem from a man aged 18 to 29 in good health.

This chain uses TRBV6-5 with TRBJ2-7, with D perhaps assigned TRBD1 or TRBD2 (5 bases each). This CDR3 contains 14 residues. Trimming left V 6 bases short and J 0 bases short, with 12 bases between. Germline CDR1 reads MNHEY; CDR2 reads SVGAGI. The CDR3 region is CASRRDGSSYEQYF. CDR3 nucleotides: TGTGCCAGCAGGAGGGACGGTAGCTCCTACGAGCAGTACTTC.

As for this clone: This same CDR3 is encoded by further DNA sequences in the sample. This chain joins TRBV7-9 and TRBJ1-6, with TRBD1 as a possible D gene (5 bases). This CDR3 is 16 amino acids long. V was clipped by 5 bases and J by 8 bases, with 19 bases between them. CDR1 is SEHNR, CDR2 FQNEAQ, per germline (reference sequence). The CDR3 protein is CASSRGLAGGYSPLHF. The DNA for the CDR3 is TGTGCCAGCAGCCGGGGTCTGGCGGGGGGGTATTCACCCCTCCACTTT.

The chain couples TRBV12-5 to TRBJ2-3; 15 bases align to TRBD2. The CDR3 totals 17 residues. Germline V gene sequence: CDR1 LGHNT, CDR2 FRNRAP. V lost 6 bases to trimming and J lost 2 bases; unmatched junction nucleotides: 6. The DNA for the CDR3 is TGTGCTAGTGGCGGGACTAGCGGGGGGACCGCCACAGATACGCAGTATTTT. It is translated as CASGGTSGGTATDTQYF.

The chain employs TRBV5-4 and TRBJ2-3; 10 bases align to TRBD2. Looked up from germline, CDR1 is SGHNT and CDR2 is YYREEE (reference sequence). The length of the CDR3 is 15 residues. J was trimmed by 5 bases and V by 2 bases; bases with no gene match: 5. The CDR3 coding sequence is TGTGCCAGCAGCTTCAGCGGGGGGGCGAAAGATACGCAGTATTTT. Translating gives CASSFSGGAKDTQYF. The variable domain in full, with the rest retrieved from reference TRBV5-4 and TRBJ2-3, is ETGVTQSPTHLIKTRGQQVTLRCSSQSGHNTVSWYQQALGQGPQFIFQYYREEENGRGNFPPRFSGLQFPNYSSELNVNALELDDSALYLCASSFSGGAKDTQYFGPGTRLTVL.

The V gene is TRBV2, the J gene TRBJ2-1; TRBD2 aligns across 8 bases. Germline trimming cut 0 bases from V and 13 bases from J; bases unmatched to any gene: 11. This CDR3 is 15 amino acids long. The germline gives CDR1 SNHLY, CDR2 FYNNEI. The CDR3 protein is CASSEATQGTSIQFF. Here the CDR3 DNA reads TGTGCCAGCAGTGAAGCGACTCAGGGGACTAGTATTCAGTTCTTC.

About this clone itself: The junction shows a germline mismatch at one end, possibly a read error. The rearrangement joins TRBV6-2 or TRBV6-3 to TRBJ2-3; possible D gene TRBD2, 6 bases. The germline V gene encodes CDR1 MNHEY and CDR2 SVGEGT. There are 15 residues in the CDR3. The CDR3 spells CASSDSGLVTDTQYF. The CDR3 nucleotides are TGTGCCAGCAGTGACTCGGGACTCGTAACAGATACGCAGTATTTT.

The V and J genes are TRBV10-1 and TRBJ2-3, with a weak D call TRBD2 (6 bases). Germline CDR1 and CDR2: WNHNN and SYGVQD (reference sequence). V was trimmed by 4 bases and J by 3 bases, leaving 11 bases between them. CDR3 length: 14 amino acids. CDR3 DNA sequence: TGCGCCAGCAGTGCAGGAGGGAGAACAGATACGCAGTATTTT. Amino acid sequence: CASSAGGRTDTQYF.

The chain uses TRBV4-1 and TRBJ2-1; maybe TRBD1 (6 bases). Germline lookup yields CDR1 MGHRA and CDR2 YSYEKL. The CDR3 sequence is 17 residues long. Trimming took off 1 base at V and 3 bases at J, with 16 bases between the two ends. The CDR3 bases are TGCGCCAGCAGCCAAGTTTGGGGGCTGGCGAACTACAATGAGCAGTTCTTC. Protein product: CASSQVWGLANYNEQFF.

CDR3 protein: CASSLKFLGLAYGYTF. The CDR3 nucleotides read TGTGCCAGCAGTTTAAAGTTTTTAGGTTTGGCGTATGGCTACACCTTC. This rearrangement joins TRBV27 to TRBJ1-2; D call uncertain. CDR1 MNHEY and CDR2 SMNVEV come from the germline V gene (reference sequence). The V gene lost 2 bases and the J gene lost 5 bases, with 18 bases spanning the gap. The CDR3 is 16 amino acids.

The rearrangement links TRBV5-1 to TRBJ1-1; 12 nucleotides align to TRBD1. This CDR3 has 16 amino acids. J lost 3 bases, V lost 4 bases, and 7 bases had no gene match. In germline, CDR1 is SGHRS, CDR2 YFSETQ. CDR3: CASSVGTGGFDTEAFF. In nucleotides, the CDR3 is TGCGCCAGCAGCGTCGGGACAGGGGGCTTTGACACTGAAGCTTTCTTT.

This chain links TRBV9 with TRBJ2-7, with TRBD1 identical over 9 bases. J lost 3 bases, V lost 1 base, and 11 bases had no gene match. The CDR3 is 17 amino acids. Germline V CDR1 and CDR2: SGDLS, YYNGEE. The CDR3 region is CASSVQPTGGDFYEQYF. CDR3 in DNA: TGTGCCAGCAGCGTACAACCTACAGGGGGCGATTTCTACGAGCAGTACTTC.

The genes are TRBV19 and TRBJ2-1; 7 positions agree with TRBD2. V trimming: 4 bases; J trimming: 10 bases; junction bases outside the gene matches: 13. The CDR3 length is 15 residues. Germline V CDR1 and CDR2: LNHDA, SQIVND (reference sequence). The CDR3 nucleotides read TGTGCCAGTAGTACCTCCGGCCTCCCCGGGGGGGAGCAGTTCTTC. This encodes CASSTSGLPGGEQFF.

The chain has TRBV3-1 (or the pseudogene TRBV3-2) and TRBJ1-1; 7 bases match TRBD1. V was pared by 4 bases and J by 0 bases, with 5 bases of the junction left unmatched. The CDR3 length is 15 residues. CDR1 is LGHDT, CDR2 YNNKEL, per germline (reference sequence). CDR3 in amino acids: CASSLTGTVNTEAFF. The DNA of the CDR3 is TGTGCCAGCAGCCTGACCGGGACAGTGAACACTGAAGCTTTCTTT.

The chain couples TRBV5-1 to TRBJ1-1; 9 bases are a match to TRBD1. The CDR3 is made up of 15 amino acids. The germline CDR1 and CDR2 sequences are SGHRS and YFSETQ. The trim removed 2 bases at V and 4 bases at J, leaving 6 bases unmatched. As DNA, the CDR3 is TGCGCCAGCAGCTTATTCTGGGACAGGGCCACTGAAGCTTTCTTT. Protein product: CASSLFWDRATEAFF. Full variable domain (missing parts from reference TRBV5-1 and TRBJ1-1): KAGVTQTPRYLIKTRGQQVTLSCSPISGHRSVSWYQQTPGQGLQFLFEYFSETQRNKGNFPGRFSGRQFSNSRSEMNVSTLELGDSALYLCASSLFWDRATEAFFGQGTRLTVV.

This clone has just one count. The rearrangement joins TRBV5-5 to TRBJ1-2; D perhaps matches TRBD1 (5 bases). Germline CDR1 and CDR2: SGHKS and YYEKEE (reference sequence). This CDR3 has 13 residues. Trimming removed 0 bases from V and 5 bases from J, with 8 bases in between. As DNA, the CDR3 is TGTGCCAGCAGCTTGGGTGGGACTTATGGCTACACCTTC. Amino acids: CASSLGGTYGYTF. Filled out from reference TRBV5-5 and TRBJ1-2, the complete variable domain reads DAGVTQSPTHLIKTRGQQVTLRCSPISGHKSVSWYQQVLGQGPQFIFQYYEKEERGRGNFPDRFSARQFPNYSSELNVNALLLGDSALYLCASSLGGTYGYTFGSGTRLTVV.

This chain uses TRBV18 with TRBJ2-7; D might be TRBD1 (5 bases). V lost 2 bases and J lost 1, with 18 bases in between. There are 17 residues in the CDR3. The V gene's germline CDR1 is KGHSH and CDR2 LQKENI. The CDR3 spells CASSPIGQGMGSYEQYF. The CDR3 coding sequence is TGTGCCAGCTCACCAATCGGCCAGGGTATGGGGTCCTACGAGCAGTACTTC. Full variable domain (rest looked up from reference TRBV18 and TRBJ2-7): NAGVMQNPRHLVRRRGQEARLRCSPMKGHSHVYWYRQLPEEGLKFMVYLQKENIIDESGMPKERFSAEFPKEGPSILRIQQVVRGDSAAYFCASSPIGQGMGSYEQYFGPGTRLTVT.

This chain links TRBV9 with TRBJ1-5; a possible D gene is TRBD1 (6 bases). This CDR3 has 15 residues. Germline V CDR1 and CDR2: SGDLS, YYNGEE. Trimming left V 5 bases short and J 1 base short, with 13 bases between. The CDR3 sequence is CASSPRGESNQPQHF. The CDR3 nucleotides read TGTGCCAGCAGTCCCAGGGGAGAGAGCAATCAGCCCCAGCATTTT.

The J gene is TRBJ1-5, the V gene TRBV28; D gene uncertain. The V gene lost 3 bases and the J gene lost 6 bases, with 6 bases spanning the gap. Germline V gene sequence: CDR1 MDHEN, CDR2 SYDVKM. CDR3 length: 12 residues. Here the CDR3 DNA reads TGTGCCAGCAGTTTGATCGTTCAGCCCCAGCATTTT. Its protein is CASSLIVQPQHF.

V usage is TRBV5-1 and J usage is TRBJ1-1; TRBD1 agrees at 7 bases. The V segment lost 2 bases and the J segment 8 bases; nucleotides outside the gene matches: 9. CDR3 length: 14 residues. The germline gives CDR1 SGHRS, CDR2 YFSETQ. This CDR3 is CASSFRTGSPEAFF. In nucleotides, the CDR3 is TGCGCCAGCAGCTTTCGGACAGGCTCCCCGGAAGCTTTCTTT.

The chain carries TRBV3-1 (or the pseudogene TRBV3-2) and TRBJ2-2, with a weak D call TRBD2 (7 bases). The germline V and J ends were trimmed by 0 bases and 5 bases, with 16 bases remaining between them. Germline assignment: CDR1 LGHDT and CDR2 YNNKEL (reference sequence). The CDR3 contains 17 residues. The CDR3 DNA follows: TGTGCCAGCAGCCAAGATTTGGGGGGGCCTCGGACCGGGGAGCTGTTTTTT. Its translation: CASSQDLGGPRTGELFF.